One sample yielded the 10 T cell receptor beta chains listed below, sequenced in a study of PD-1 blockade in mismatch repair-deficient tumors. Using immunoSEQ multiplex PCR, the repertoire was profiled, and TCRdb retains in-frame clones only, with some absent. The sample records approximately 110,000 clones, 70% to 80% being singletons. Here the sequenced sample was peripheral blood, taken about 60 weeks after starting pembrolizumab. These receptors came from an adult with mismatch repair-deficient cancer.

The rearrangement joins TRBV5-1 to TRBJ1-2, with a weak D call TRBD1 (5 bases). The CDR3 spans 12 residues. The germline V gene encodes CDR1 SGHRS and CDR2 YFSETQ. The V end was cut by 5 bases, the J end by 4 bases, with 9 bases between. CDR3 nucleotides: TGCGCCAGCAGTTCAGACAGCTATGGCTACACCTTC. Protein: CASSSDSYGYTF.

CDR3 sequence: CAISDTLYEQYF. CDR3 in DNA: TGTGCCATCAGTGATACTCTATACGAGCAGTACTTC. The chain combines TRBV10-3 with TRBJ2-7; D gene unclear. Germline V gene sequence: CDR1 ENHRY, CDR2 SYGVKD. The CDR3 totals 12 residues. Trimming stripped 3 bases from V and 4 bases from J, with 7 bases between.

This clone was observed a single time. The V and J genes are TRBV4-1 and TRBJ1-1, with a tentative D call TRBD1 (5 bases). Germline V CDR1 and CDR2: MGHRA, YSYEKL. V was trimmed by 10 bases and J by 0 bases, leaving 18 bases between them. This CDR3 contains 15 residues. In DNA form, the CDR3 reads TGCGCCACAACTTGGGGGAAGGACGTGAACACTGAAGCTTTCTTT. Its translation is CATTWGKDVNTEAFF.

This clone came up a few times. The J gene is TRBJ1-1, the V gene TRBV13, with a weak D call TRBD1 (5 bases). The CDR3 spans 14 residues. V shed 2 bases and J shed 5 bases, with 12 bases lying between them. Germline CDR1 PRHDT, CDR2 FYEKMQ (reference sequence). The DNA for the CDR3 is TGTGCCAGCAGCTTAAGGTCCAGGGTAACTGAAGCTTTCTTT. Its translation: CASSLRSRVTEAFF.

This clone was detected only a few times. The chain couples TRBV7-2 to TRBJ2-2; 8 bases align to TRBD2. The length of the CDR3 is 15 residues. Trimming removed 3 bases from V and 5 bases from J; junction bases left unmatched: 5. The germline CDR1 and CDR2 sequences are SGHTA and FQGNSA. The CDR3 is CASSFSTSVTGELFF. The CDR3 bases are TGTGCCAGCAGCTTTTCGACTAGCGTTACCGGGGAGCTGTTTTTT. Variable domain in full (rest from reference TRBV7-2 and TRBJ2-2): GAGVSQSPSNKVTEKGKDVELRCDPISGHTALYWYRQSLGQGLEFLIYFQGNSAPDKSGLPSDRFSAERTGGSVSTLTIQRTQQEDSAVYLCASSFSTSVTGELFFGEGSRLTVL.

The chain has TRBV6-1 and TRBJ2-7, with D maybe TRBD2 (6 bases). CDR3 size: 15 residues. Deletions cut 2 bases from V and 5 bases from J, with 16 bases between. The germline V gene encodes CDR1 MNHNS and CDR2 SASEGT. In nucleotides, the CDR3 is TGTGCCAGCAGTGAAAGGAGAGGGACTGGGGACGAGCAGTACTTC. Its protein product is CASSERRGTGDEQYF.

This clone has just one count. The chain employs TRBV29-1 and TRBJ1-2, with 7 bases aligning to TRBD1. Looked up from germline, CDR1 is SQVTM and CDR2 is ANQGSEA. CDR3 size: 13 residues. Unmatched junction bases numbered 9, after V lost 7 bases and J lost 4 bases. CDR3 nucleotide sequence: TGCAGCGGGGACAGTCTCGATCGCTATGGCTACACCTTC. This gives the protein CSGDSLDRYGYTF.

The rearrangement uses TRBV18 and TRBJ1-1; D is possibly TRBD1 (6 bases). This CDR3 has 16 amino acids. V lost 0 bases and J 3 bases, leaving 14 bases between the germline ends. CDR1 KGHSH and CDR2 LQKENI come from the germline V gene. The CDR3 spells CASSPPTRGADTEAFF. DNA of the CDR3: TGTGCCAGCTCACCACCTACCAGGGGAGCGGACACTGAAGCTTTCTTT. Looking up the rest from reference TRBV18 and TRBJ1-1 gives the full variable domain: NAGVMQNPRHLVRRRGQEARLRCSPMKGHSHVYWYRQLPEEGLKFMVYLQKENIIDESGMPKERFSAEFPKEGPSILRIQQVVRGDSAAYFCASSPPTRGADTEAFFGQGTRLTVV.

The chain is built from TRBV11-1 and TRBJ1-3; D remains ambiguous. The germline V gene has CDR1 SGHAT and CDR2 FQDESV (reference sequence). This CDR3 is 13 amino acids long. Trimming removed 3 bases at V and 4 bases at J, with 7 bases between. The CDR3 DNA sequence: TGTGCCAGCAGCTTTAGTCCGGGAAACACCATATATTTT. This encodes CASSFSPGNTIYF.

The genes are TRBV18 and TRBJ2-5; D uncertain. Between the trimmed V and J ends, which lost 3 bases and 1 base, there was a span of 9 bases. Germline V CDR1 and CDR2: KGHSH, LQKENI. The CDR3 totals 14 residues. CDR3 sequence (DNA): TGTGCCAGCTCACCGTCGGCCATCCAAGAGACCCAGTACTTC. Amino acid sequence: CASSPSAIQETQYF.